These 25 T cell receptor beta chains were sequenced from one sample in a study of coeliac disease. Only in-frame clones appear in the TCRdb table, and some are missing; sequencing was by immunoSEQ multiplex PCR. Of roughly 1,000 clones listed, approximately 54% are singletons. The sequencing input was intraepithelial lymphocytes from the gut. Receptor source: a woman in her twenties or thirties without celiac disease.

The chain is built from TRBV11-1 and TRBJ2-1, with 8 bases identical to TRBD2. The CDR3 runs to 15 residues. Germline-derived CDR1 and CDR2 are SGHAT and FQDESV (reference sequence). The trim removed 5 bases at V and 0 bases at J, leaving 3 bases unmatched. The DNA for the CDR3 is TGTGCCAGCAGCATTAGCGGGGACTCCTACAATGAGCAGTTCTTC. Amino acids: CASSISGDSYNEQFF. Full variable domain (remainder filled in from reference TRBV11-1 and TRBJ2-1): EAEVAQSPRYKITEKSQAVAFWCDPISGHATLYWYRQILGQGPELLVQFQDESVVDDSQLPKDRFSAERLKGVDSTLKIQPAELGDSAMYLCASSISGDSYNEQFFGPGTRLTVL.

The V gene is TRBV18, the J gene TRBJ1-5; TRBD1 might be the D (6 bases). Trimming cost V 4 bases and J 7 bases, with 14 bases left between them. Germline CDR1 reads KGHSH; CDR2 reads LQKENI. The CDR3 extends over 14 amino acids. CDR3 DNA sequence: TGTGCCAGCTCACAGGCGGGGGCAGGACAGCCCCAGCATTTT. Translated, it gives CASSQAGAGQPQHF.

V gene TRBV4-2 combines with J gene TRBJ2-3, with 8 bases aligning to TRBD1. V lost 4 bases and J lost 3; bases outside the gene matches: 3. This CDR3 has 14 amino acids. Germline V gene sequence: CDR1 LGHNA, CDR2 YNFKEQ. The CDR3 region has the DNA TGTGCCAGCAGCCTAGGACAGGGAACAGATACGCAGTATTTT. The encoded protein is CASSLGQGTDTQYF.

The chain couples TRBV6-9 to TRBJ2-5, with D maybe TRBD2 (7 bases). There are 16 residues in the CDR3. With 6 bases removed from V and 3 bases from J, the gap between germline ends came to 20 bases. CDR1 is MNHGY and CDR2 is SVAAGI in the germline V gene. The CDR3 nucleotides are TGTGCCAGCAGCCCTGACTTGGGCGGGGGCGAAGAGACCCAGTACTTC. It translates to CASSPDLGGGEETQYF.

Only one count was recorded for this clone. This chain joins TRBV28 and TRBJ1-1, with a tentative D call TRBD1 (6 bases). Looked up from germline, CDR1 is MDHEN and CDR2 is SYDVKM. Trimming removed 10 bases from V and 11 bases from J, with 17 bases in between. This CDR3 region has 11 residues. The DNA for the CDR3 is TGTGCCACACATCGGGGGGGCGCGGCTTTCTTT. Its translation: CATHRGGAAFF.

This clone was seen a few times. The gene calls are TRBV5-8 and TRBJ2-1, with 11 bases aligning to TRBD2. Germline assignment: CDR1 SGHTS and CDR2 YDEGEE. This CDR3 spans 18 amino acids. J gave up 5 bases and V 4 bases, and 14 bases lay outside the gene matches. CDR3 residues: CASSIPSADSGGDNEQFF. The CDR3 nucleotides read TGTGCCAGCAGCATCCCCTCGGCGGATAGCGGGGGGGACAATGAGCAGTTCTTC.

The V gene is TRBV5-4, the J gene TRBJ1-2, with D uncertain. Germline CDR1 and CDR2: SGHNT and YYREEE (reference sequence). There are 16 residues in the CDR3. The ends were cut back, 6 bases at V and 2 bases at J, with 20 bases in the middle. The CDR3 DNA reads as TGTGCCAGCACTGCTTTCGTACCAGGAAAGAACTATGGCTACACCTTC. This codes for CASTAFVPGKNYGYTF.

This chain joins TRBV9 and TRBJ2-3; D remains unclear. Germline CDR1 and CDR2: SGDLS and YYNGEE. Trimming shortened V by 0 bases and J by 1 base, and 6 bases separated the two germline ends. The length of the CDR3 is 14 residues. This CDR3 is CASSVAPGTDTQYF. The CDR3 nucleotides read TGTGCCAGCAGCGTAGCCCCAGGCACAGATACGCAGTATTTT.

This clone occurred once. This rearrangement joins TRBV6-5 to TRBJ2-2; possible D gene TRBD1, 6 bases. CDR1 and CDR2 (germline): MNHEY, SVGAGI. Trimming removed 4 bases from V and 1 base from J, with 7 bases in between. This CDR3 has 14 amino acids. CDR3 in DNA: TGTGCCAGCAGTTTGACAGGGAACACCGGGGAGCTGTTTTTT. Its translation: CASSLTGNTGELFF.

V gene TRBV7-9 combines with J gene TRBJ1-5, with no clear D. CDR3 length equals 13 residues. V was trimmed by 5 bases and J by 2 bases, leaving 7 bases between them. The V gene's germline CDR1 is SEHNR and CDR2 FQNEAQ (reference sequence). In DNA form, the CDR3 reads TGTGCCAGCAGCCCCGGAGGCAATCAGCCCCAGCATTTT. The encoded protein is CASSPGGNQPQHF.

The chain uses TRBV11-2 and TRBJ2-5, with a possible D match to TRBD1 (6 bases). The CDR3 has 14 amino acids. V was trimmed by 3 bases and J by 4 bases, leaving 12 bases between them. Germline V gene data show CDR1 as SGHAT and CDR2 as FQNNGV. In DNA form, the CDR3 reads TGTGCCAGCAGCTTGTCGACAGGCGGAGAGACCCAGTACTTC. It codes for CASSLSTGGETQYF.

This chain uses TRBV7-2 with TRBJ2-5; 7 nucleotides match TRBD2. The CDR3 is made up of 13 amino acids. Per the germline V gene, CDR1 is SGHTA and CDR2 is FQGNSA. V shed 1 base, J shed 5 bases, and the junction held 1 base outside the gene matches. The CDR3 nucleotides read TGTGCCAGCAGCTTAGGGGGGGGTGAGACCCAGTACTTC. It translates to CASSLGGGETQYF.

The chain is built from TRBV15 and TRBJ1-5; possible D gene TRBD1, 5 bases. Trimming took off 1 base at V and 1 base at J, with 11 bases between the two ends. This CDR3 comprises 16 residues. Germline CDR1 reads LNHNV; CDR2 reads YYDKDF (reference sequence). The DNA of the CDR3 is TGTGCCACCAGCAGAGTCGGAGGGGAGAGCAATCAGCCCCAGCATTTT. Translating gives CATSRVGGESNQPQHF.

The CDR3 loop is CASRPDRGPAYGYTF. The CDR3 DNA is TGTGCCAGCAGACCAGACAGGGGCCCTGCCTATGGCTACACCTTC. The genes are TRBV7-3 and TRBJ1-2, with TRBD1 identical over 8 bases. J was trimmed by 4 bases and V by 6 bases; bases with no gene match: 10. The CDR3 spans 15 residues. Germline CDR1 is SGHTA and CDR2 is FQGTGA. Together with reference TRBV7-3 and TRBJ1-2, the CDR3 gives the full variable domain: GAGVSQTPSNKVTEKGKYVELRCDPISGHTALYWYRQSLGQGPEFLIYFQGTGAADDSGLPNDRFFAVRPEGSVSTLKIQRTERGDSAVYLCASRPDRGPAYGYTFGSGTRLTVV.

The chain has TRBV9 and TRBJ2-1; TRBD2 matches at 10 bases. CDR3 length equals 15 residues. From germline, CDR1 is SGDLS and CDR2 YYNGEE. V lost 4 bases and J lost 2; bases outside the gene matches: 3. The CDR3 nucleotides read TGTGCCAGCAGCCTTACTAGCGGGGCCTACAATGAGCAGTTCTTC. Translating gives CASSLTSGAYNEQFF. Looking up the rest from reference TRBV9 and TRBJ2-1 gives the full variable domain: DSGVTQTPKHLITATGQRVTLRCSPRSGDLSVYWYQQSLDQGLQFLIQYYNGEERAKGNILERFSAQQFPDLHSELNLSSLELGDSALYFCASSLTSGAYNEQFFGPGTRLTVL.

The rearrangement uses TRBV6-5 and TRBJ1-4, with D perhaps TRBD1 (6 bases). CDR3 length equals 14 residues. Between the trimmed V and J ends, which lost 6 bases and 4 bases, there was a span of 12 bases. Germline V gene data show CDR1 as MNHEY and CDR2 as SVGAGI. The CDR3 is CASRRTASNEKLFF. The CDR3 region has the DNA TGTGCCAGCAGGAGGACAGCCAGTAATGAAAAACTGTTTTTT.

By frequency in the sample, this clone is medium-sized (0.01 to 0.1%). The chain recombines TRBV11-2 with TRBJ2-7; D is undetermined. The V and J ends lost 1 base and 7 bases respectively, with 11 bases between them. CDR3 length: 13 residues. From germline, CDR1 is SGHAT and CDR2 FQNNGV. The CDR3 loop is CASSLAPGWEQYF. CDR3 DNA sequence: TGTGCCAGCAGCTTAGCCCCCGGGTGGGAGCAGTACTTC.

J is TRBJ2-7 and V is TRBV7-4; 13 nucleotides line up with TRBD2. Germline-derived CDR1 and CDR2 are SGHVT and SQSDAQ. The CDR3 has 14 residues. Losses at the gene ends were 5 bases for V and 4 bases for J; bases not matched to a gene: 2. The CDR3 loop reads CASSEGLAGYEQYF. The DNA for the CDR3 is TGTGCCAGCAGCGAGGGACTAGCGGGGTACGAGCAGTACTTC.

CDR3: CASSLLDRVYEQYF. CDR3 in DNA: TGTGCCAGCAGCCTCCTGGACAGGGTATACGAGCAGTACTTC. V is TRBV7-9 and J is TRBJ2-7; 8 positions agree with TRBD1. Germline loops: CDR1 SEHNR, CDR2 FQNEAQ (reference sequence). This CDR3 is built from 14 residues. J lost 4 bases, V lost 5 bases, and 7 bases had no gene match.

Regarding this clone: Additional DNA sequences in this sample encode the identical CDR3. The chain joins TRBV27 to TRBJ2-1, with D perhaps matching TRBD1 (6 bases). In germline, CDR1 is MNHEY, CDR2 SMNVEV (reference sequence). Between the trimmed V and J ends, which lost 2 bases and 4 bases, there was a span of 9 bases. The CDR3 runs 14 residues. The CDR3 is CASSLGGPYNEQFF. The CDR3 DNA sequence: TGTGCCAGCAGTTTAGGGGGCCCGTACAATGAGCAGTTCTTC.

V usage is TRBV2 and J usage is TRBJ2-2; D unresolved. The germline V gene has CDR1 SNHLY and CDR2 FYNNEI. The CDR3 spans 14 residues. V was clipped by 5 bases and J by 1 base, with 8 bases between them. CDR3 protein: CASSIVRNTGELFF. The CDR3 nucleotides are TGTGCCAGCAGTATCGTCAGGAACACCGGGGAGCTGTTTTTT. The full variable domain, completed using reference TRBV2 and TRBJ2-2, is EPEVTQTPSHQVTQMGQEVILRCVPISNHLYFYWYRQILGQKVEFLVSFYNNEISEKSEIFDDQFSVERPDGSNFTLKIRSTKLEDSAMYFCASSIVRNTGELFFGEGSRLTVL.

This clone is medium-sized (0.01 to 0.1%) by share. The CDR3, as DNA: TGCGCCAGCAGCCAGACCACGACATCCCCAACGAATGCCTATGGCTACACCTTC. It yields the protein CASSQTTTSPTNAYGYTF. The chain combines TRBV4-1 with TRBJ1-2; D is ambiguous. CDR1 and CDR2 from the germline V gene are MGHRA and YSYEKL. V shed 3 bases and J shed 4 bases, with 24 bases lying between them. The CDR3 spans 18 residues.

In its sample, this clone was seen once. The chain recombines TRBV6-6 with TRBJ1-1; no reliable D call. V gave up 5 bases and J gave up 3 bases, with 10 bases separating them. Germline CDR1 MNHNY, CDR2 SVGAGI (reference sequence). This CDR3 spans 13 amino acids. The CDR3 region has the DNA TGTGCCAGCAGTAACCGGAGGGACACTGAAGCTTTCTTT. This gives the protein CASSNRRDTEAFF.

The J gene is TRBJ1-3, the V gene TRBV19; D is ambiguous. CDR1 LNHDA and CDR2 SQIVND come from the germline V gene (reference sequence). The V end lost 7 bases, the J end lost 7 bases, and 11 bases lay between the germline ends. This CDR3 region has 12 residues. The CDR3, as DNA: TGTGCCAGTACCCACCTCGGGAACACCATATATTTT. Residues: CASTHLGNTIYF.

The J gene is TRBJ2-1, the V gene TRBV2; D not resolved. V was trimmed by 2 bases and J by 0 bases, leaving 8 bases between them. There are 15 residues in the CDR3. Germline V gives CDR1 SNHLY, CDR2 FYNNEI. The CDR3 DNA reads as TGTGCCAGCAGTGAAAATTTGAGCTCCTACAATGAGCAGTTCTTC. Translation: CASSENLSSYNEQFF.